The T cell receptor (beta chain) described here comes from a study of regulatory T cells in long-lasting Graves disease. The overall study: To qualify as persistent, Graves' disease required over 5 years of antithyroid drugs with positive TSH receptor antibodies.

The time point: persistent/refractory GD, antithyroid drugs over 5 years with positive TRAb. Scientists built the TCR library using RNA that was extracted from PBMCs. An endocrinology department in Xi'an, China, recruited the patients. For TCR beta, libraries came from iRepertoire HTBI primers and Arm-PCR of CDR3 regions. MiXCR, applied by TCRdb to the multiplex PCR reads, yields one record per CDR3 protein. In the table there are about 450,000 distinct CDR3 sequences, 23% of which are singletons. Regarding the study as a whole: Patients with persistent Graves' had lower TCR diversity than newly diagnosed patients. Favored usage of TRBV28, TRBJ1-2 and TRBJ2-5 was recorded in persistent disease.

At least ten counts were recorded for this clonotype. What it binds is unknown. Looked up from germline, CDR1 is SGHTA and CDR2 is FQGNSA. CDR3 length equals 17 residues. Trimming stripped 5 bases from V and 1 base from J, with 20 bases between. This chain uses TRBV7-2 with TRBJ2-5; D is possibly TRBD2 (5 bases). The sequencing here drew on peripheral blood mononuclear cells (PBMCs), taken when the disease was refractory, from a patient treated with antithyroid drugs. This clonotype was sampled from a female donor with Graves disease. The CDR3 here is CASSPPDFSGFQETQYF. CDR3 bases: TGTGCCAGCAGCCCCCCCGACTTCAGCGGATTCCAAGAGACCCAGTACTTC.